These T cell receptor beta chains were read from a single sample in a study of cytomegalovirus exposure and HLA in healthy donors. Assay: immunoSEQ multiplex PCR; the TCRdb copy retains only in-frame clones and omits some. This table holds about 160,000 clones, around 85% found once. Sequences were obtained from PBMCs. The receptor set was obtained from a man aged 40-55 years in good health and CMV-seronegative. The CDR3 runs from the conserved cysteine through the conserved F or W. Each record gives: V gene, J gene, CDR3 protein.

TRBV2	TRBJ2-1	CASRPDRGGEQFF
TRBV7-2	TRBJ2-1	CASSLVRTSGHEQFF
TRBV14	TRBJ1-3	CASSQGQRSTIYF
TRBV4-3	TRBJ1-3	CASSREGQGSGNTIYF
TRBV10-3	TRBJ2-1	CAISVGRTGYYNEQFF
TRBV18	TRBJ2-1	CASSPPGLANEQFF
TRBV11-1	TRBJ2-3	CASSQIGRGASTDTQYF
TRBV6-1	TRBJ2-5	CASSGRDSVRETQYF
TRBV18	TRBJ2-1	CASSYQGHEQFF
TRBV19	TRBJ1-4	CASTLGGPGEKLFF
TRBV19	TRBJ1-5	CASSIAGQPQHF
TRBV27	TRBJ1-1	CASSRSPPLNTEAFF